This TCR beta chain was sequenced in a study of shared clonotypes between healthy human individuals. Study-wide background: The composition of the donors was a couple of women and a few men aged 18 to 49.

Turning to this clone: Its specificity is unknown.

Genomic DNA of unsorted samples came from around 90 million PBMCs. Trimming took off 2 bases at V and 10 bases at J, with 12 bases between the two ends. CDR3 size: 14 residues. CDR1 is MGHDK, CDR2 SYGVNS, per germline. Profiled with immunoSEQ multiplex PCR; TCRdb holds only in-frame clones, not every one. The sample has about 480,000 clones; roughly 78% are singletons. Findings of the study overall: An effect of sequencing depth on clonotype sharing among donors was expected. Donors were few, which limited the genetic and exposure-history diversity represented.

This TCR was sampled from a woman aged 40 to 50 in good health. Some clones in this sample may be carry-over from other donors' samples. The rearrangement joins TRBV25-1 to TRBJ1-6; D unresolved. The specimen sequenced was PBMCs. CDR3 loop: CASSEAVGSSPLHF. Written as DNA, the CDR3 is TGTGCCAGCAGTGAAGCAGTAGGCTCCTCACCCCTCCACTTT.